One T cell receptor (beta chain) is described in this entry. The sample originates from a study of cytomegalovirus exposure and HLA in healthy donors. CDR3 length: 15 residues. Trimming removed 1 base at V and 1 base at J, with 5 bases between. Germline-derived CDR1 and CDR2 are SEHNR and FQNEAQ (reference sequence). PCR was performed using 60 Vbeta and 13 Jbeta primers. Clones were read by immunoSEQ multiplex PCR, and TCRdb kept only the in-frame ones, dropping some. The table lists 42,000 or so clones, around 50% of them singletons. The chain links TRBV7-9 to TRBJ2-6; D gene uncertain. Source material: PBMCs. The sequence derives from a human donor in good health. CDR3 residues: CASSLGQSGANVLTF. In DNA form, the CDR3 reads TGTGCCAGCAGCTTAGGCCAGTCTGGGGCCAACGTCCTGACTTTC.